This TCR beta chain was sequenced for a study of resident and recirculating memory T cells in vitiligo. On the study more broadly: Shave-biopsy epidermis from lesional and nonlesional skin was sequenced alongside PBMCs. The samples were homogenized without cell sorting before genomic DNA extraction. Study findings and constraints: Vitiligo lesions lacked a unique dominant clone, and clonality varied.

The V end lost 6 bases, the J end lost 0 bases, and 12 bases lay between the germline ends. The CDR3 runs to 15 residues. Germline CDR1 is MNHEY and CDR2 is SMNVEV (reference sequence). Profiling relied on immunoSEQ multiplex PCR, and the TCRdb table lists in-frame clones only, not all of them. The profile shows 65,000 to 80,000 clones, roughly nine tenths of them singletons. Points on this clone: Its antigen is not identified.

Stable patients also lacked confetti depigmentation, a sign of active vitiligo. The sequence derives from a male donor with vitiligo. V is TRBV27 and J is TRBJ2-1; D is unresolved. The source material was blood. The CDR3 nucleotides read TGTGCCAGCAGGAAACTTGTAAACTCCTACAATGAGCAGTTCTTC. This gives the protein CASRKLVNSYNEQFF.